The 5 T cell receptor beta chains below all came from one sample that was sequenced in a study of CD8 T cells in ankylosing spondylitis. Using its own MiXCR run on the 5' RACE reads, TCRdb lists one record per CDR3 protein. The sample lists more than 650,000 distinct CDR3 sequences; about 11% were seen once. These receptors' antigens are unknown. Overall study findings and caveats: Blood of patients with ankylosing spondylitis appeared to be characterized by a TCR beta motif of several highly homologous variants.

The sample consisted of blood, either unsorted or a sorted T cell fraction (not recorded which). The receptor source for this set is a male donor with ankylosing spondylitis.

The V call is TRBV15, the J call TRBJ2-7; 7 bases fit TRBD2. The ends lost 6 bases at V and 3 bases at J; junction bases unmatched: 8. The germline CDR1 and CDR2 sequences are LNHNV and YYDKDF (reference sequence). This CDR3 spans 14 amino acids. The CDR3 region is CATRQAGAGYEQYF. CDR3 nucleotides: TGTGCCACCAGGCAGGCGGGAGCAGGCTACGAGCAGTACTTC.

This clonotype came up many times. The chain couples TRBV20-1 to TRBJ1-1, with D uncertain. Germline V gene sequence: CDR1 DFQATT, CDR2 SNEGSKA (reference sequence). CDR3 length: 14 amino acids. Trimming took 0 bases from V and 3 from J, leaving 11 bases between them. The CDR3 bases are TGCAGTGCTAGAGAAGCCGGCAGCTACACTGAAGCTTTCTTT. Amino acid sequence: CSAREAGSYTEAFF.

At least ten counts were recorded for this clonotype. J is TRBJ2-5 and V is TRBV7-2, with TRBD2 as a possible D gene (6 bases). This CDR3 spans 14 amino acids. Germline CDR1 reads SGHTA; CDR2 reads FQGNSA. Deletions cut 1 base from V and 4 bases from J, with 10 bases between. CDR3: CASSLVRGGETQYF. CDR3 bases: TGTGCCAGCAGCTTAGTACGGGGAGGAGAGACCCAGTACTTC.

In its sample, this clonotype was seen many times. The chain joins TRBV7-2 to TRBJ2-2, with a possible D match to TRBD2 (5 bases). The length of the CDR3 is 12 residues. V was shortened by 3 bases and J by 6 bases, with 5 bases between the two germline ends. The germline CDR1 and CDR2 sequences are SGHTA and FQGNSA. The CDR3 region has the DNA TGTGCCAGCAGCTTGGGAGCCGGGGAGCTGTTTTTT. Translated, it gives CASSLGAGELFF.

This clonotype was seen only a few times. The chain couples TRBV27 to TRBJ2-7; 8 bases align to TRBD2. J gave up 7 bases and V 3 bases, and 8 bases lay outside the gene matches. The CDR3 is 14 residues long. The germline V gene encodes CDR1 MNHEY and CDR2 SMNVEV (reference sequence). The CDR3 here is CASSLPSGGGEQYF. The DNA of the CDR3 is TGTGCCAGCAGTTTGCCCAGCGGGGGTGGAGAGCAGTACTTC.